Following are 11 T cell receptor beta chains from one sample sequenced in a study of T cells in Graves' hyperthyroidism and ophthalmopathy. TCR beta CDR3 region amplification was performed from RNA transcripts. The study used the HTBI primer set for a first-round RT-PCR of the TCR CDR3. TCRdb re-called the multiplex PCR reads through MiXCR, storing one row per CDR3 protein. The sample yields more than 500,000 distinct CDR3 sequences, about 46% seen once. The sample comprised peripheral blood or thyroid tissue (not recorded which). The receptors were gathered from an adult woman with Graves' disease, either hyperthyroidism or ophthalmopathy (not recorded which).

The chain carries TRBV2 and TRBJ2-7, with a weak D call TRBD1 (5 bases). The CDR3 is 16 residues long. Trimming removed 4 bases at V and 6 bases at J, with 22 bases between. Germline loops: CDR1 SNHLY, CDR2 FYNNEI. CDR3 sequence: CASSVVVGAHLREQYF. The CDR3 DNA sequence: TGTGCCAGCAGTGTGGTTGTAGGGGCTCACCTCCGCGAGCAGTACTTC.

This clonotype was picked up many times. The genes are TRBV6-1 and TRBJ1-4, with TRBD1 matching over 8 bases. Trimming took 8 bases from V and 8 from J; bases not matched to a gene: 10. Germline loops: CDR1 MNHNS, CDR2 SASEGT. The CDR3 consists of 14 residues. CDR3 protein: CASGKDRVWEKLFF. CDR3 nucleotides: TGTGCCAGCGGAAAGGACAGGGTGTGGGAAAAACTGTTTTTT.

This clonotype was detected a few times. The chain carries TRBV7-2 and TRBJ1-1; D remains ambiguous. CDR1 and CDR2 (germline): SGHTA, FQGNSA. The CDR3 is 14 residues long. Trimming pared 1 base from V and 1 base from J, leaving 7 bases between. The CDR3 loop is CASSLVPSNTEAFF. CDR3 nucleotide sequence: TGTGCCAGCAGCTTAGTGCCGTCGAACACTGAAGCTTTCTTT.

The table lists this clonotype with many counts. The DNA for the CDR3 is TGCGCCAGCAGCTTGTCGGTCGCATACTTCTATGGCTACACCTTC. Translated: CASSLSVAYFYGYTF. J is TRBJ1-2 and V is TRBV5-1; D is unresolved. In germline, CDR1 is SGHRS, CDR2 YFSETQ. V lost 1 base and J 4 bases, leaving 14 bases between the germline ends. The CDR3 consists of 15 residues.

A word on this clonotype: This may arise from a read error, as a much more abundant clone is one base away. The V gene is TRBV12-3 or TRBV12-4, the J gene TRBJ1-2; tentative D call: TRBD1 (5 bases). The CDR3 runs 16 residues. V was shortened by 0 bases and J by 2 bases, with 13 bases between the two germline ends. CDR3 sequence reads: CASSLAGLGGNYGYTF. CDR3 nucleotide sequence: TGTGCCAGCAGTTTAGCGGGGCTCGGCGGAAACTATGGCTACACCTTC.

This clonotype was observed at least ten times. Sequence at one end of the junction differs from germline and may be a read error. The rearrangement links TRBV2 to TRBJ1-2; D is unresolved. CDR3 length equals 10 residues. Germline-derived CDR1 and CDR2 are SNHLY and FYNNEI. Written as DNA, the CDR3 is TGTGCCAGCAGTGAAGCGGCCAAGTCTTTC. Its protein is CASSEAAKSF.

This clonotype has more than one count but fewer than ten. The V and J genes are TRBV4-1 and TRBJ1-1; 8 positions agree with TRBD1. The V and J ends lost 6 bases and 1 base, in that order; junction bases with no gene match: 7. CDR3 length: 15 residues. CDR1 and CDR2 from the germline V gene are MGHRA and YSYEKL. As DNA, the CDR3 is TGCGCCAGCAGAGCTTCTACAGGGGGGAACACTGAAGCTTTCTTT. Translation gives CASRASTGGNTEAFF.

For this clonotype: Its ends do not fully match the called genes, so a read error is possible. This sequence joins TRBV10-3 and TRBJ2-3, with D unclear. The CDR3 runs 12 residues. Germline lookup yields CDR1 ENHRY and CDR2 SYGVKD. Written as DNA, the CDR3 is TGTGCCAGCAGTTACCTCCGGGATACGCAGTATTTT. Protein product: CASSYLRDTQYF.

This clonotype has ten or more counts. The chain joins TRBV19 to TRBJ2-7; D remains unclear. This CDR3 contains 13 residues. CDR1 and CDR2 (germline): LNHDA, SQIVND (reference sequence). Deletions cut 5 bases from V and 2 bases from J, with 10 bases between. The CDR3, as DNA: TGTGCCAGTAGTCGGCAGCAAACCTACGAGCAGTACTTC. This codes for CASSRQQTYEQYF.

This clonotype was seen ten or more times. This chain connects TRBV6-6 to TRBJ2-6; D uncertain. The germline gives CDR1 MNHNY, CDR2 SVGAGI (reference sequence). The CDR3 consists of 15 residues. V lost 6 bases, J lost 3 bases, and 12 bases lay in between. CDR3: CASSGTMGGANVLTF. The CDR3 nucleotides read TGTGCCAGCAGCGGAACTATGGGTGGGGCCAACGTCCTGACTTTC.

A few counts support this clonotype. A read error may explain this, as a much larger clone is one base away. The chain employs TRBV4-1 and TRBJ2-6; D possibly corresponds to TRBD2 (5 bases). The CDR3 has 15 residues. The germline CDR1 and CDR2 sequences are MGHRA and YSYEKL. The CDR3 protein is CASSQGTAGDNVLTF. CDR3 nucleotides: TGTGCCAGCAGCCAAGGTACAGCCGGGGACAACGTCCTGACTTTC.